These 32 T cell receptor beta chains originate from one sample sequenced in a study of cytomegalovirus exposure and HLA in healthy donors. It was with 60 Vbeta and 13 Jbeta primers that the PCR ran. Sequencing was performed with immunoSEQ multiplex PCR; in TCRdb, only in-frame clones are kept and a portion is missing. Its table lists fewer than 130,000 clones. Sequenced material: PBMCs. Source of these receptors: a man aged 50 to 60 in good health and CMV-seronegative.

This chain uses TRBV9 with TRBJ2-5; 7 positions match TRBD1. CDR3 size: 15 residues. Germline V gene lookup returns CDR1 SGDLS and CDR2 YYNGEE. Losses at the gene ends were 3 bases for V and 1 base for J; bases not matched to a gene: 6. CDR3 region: CASSGIRQGQETQYF. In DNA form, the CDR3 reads TGTGCCAGCAGCGGCATTCGACAGGGCCAAGAGACCCAGTACTTC.

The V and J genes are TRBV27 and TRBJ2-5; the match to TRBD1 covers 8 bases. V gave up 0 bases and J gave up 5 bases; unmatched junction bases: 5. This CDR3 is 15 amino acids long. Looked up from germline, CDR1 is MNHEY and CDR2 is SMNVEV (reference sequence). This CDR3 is CASSLSDRASETQYF. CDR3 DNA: TGTGCCAGCAGTTTATCGGACAGGGCGTCGGAGACCCAGTACTTC.

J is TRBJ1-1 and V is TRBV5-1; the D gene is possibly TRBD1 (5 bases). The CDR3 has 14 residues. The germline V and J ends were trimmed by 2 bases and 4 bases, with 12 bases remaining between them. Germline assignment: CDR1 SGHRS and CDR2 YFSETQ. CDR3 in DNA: TGCGCCAGCAGCTTCGCTGTTCAGGGCACTGAAGCTTTCTTT. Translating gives CASSFAVQGTEAFF.

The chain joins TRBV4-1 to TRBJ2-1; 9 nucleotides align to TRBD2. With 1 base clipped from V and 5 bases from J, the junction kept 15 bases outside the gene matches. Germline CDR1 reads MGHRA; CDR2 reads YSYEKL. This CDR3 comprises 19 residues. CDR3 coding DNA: TGCGCCAGCAGCCAAGGGCGAGGTAGCGGGAGAAACACCGACAATGAGCAGTTCTTC. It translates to CASSQGRGSGRNTDNEQFF.

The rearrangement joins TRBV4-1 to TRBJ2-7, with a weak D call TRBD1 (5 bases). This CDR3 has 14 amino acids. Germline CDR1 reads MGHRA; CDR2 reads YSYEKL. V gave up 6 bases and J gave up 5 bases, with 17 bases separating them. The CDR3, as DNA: TGCGCCAGCAGTTTCTCTACAGGTACCAACGAGCAGTACTTC. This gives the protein CASSFSTGTNEQYF.

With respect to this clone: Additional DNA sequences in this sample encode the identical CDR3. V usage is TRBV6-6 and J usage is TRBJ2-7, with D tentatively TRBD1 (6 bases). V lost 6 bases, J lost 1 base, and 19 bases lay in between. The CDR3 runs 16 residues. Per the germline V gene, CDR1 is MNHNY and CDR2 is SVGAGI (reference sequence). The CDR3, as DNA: TGTGCCAGCAGCCCCCAGGGGACGGAGTTTTCCTACGAGCAGTACTTC. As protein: CASSPQGTEFSYEQYF.

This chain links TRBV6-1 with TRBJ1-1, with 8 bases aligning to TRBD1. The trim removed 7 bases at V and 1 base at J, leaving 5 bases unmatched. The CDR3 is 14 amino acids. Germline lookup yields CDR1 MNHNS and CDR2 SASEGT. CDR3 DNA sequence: TGTGCCAGCAAACAGGGGGAGAGGAACACTGAAGCTTTCTTT. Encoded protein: CASKQGERNTEAFF.

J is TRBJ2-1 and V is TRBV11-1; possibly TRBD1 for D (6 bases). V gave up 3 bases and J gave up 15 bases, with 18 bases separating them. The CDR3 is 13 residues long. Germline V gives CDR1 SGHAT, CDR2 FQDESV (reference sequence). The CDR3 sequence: CASSFQLGTIWFF. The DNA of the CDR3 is TGTGCCAGCAGCTTTCAATTAGGGACAATATGGTTCTTC.

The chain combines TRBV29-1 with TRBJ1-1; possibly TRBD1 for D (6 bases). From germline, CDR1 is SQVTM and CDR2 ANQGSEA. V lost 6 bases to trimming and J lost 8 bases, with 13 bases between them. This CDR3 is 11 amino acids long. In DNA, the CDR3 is TGCAGCGTCAGCAGGGGAATGGAAGCTTTCTTT. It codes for CSVSRGMEAFF.

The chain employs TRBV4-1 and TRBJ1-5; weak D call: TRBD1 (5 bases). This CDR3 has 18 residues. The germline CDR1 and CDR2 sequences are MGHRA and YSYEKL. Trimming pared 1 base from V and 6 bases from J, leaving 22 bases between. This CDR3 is CASSQGLTDAGGSQPQHF. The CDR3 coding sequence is TGCGCCAGCAGCCAAGGGTTGACAGACGCCGGGGGTAGTCAGCCCCAGCATTTT.

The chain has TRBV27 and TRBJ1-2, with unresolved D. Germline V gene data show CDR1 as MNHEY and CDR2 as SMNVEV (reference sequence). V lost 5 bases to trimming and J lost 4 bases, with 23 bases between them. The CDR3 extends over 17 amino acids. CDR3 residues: CASSPDAYPAAPYGYTF. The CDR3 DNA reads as TGTGCCAGCAGTCCCGACGCTTATCCTGCGGCCCCCTATGGCTACACCTTC.

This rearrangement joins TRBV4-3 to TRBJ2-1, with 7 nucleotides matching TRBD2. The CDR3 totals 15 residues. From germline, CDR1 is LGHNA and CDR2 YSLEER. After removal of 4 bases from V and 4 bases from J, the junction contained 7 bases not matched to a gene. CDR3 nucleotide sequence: TGCGCCAGCAGCCCGGTGGGAGGGTCATACAATGAGCAGTTCTTC. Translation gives CASSPVGGSYNEQFF.

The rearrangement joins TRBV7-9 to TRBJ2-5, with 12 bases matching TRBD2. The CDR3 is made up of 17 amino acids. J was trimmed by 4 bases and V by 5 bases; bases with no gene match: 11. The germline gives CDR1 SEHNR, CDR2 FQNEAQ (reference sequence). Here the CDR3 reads CASSVTLAGGPRETQYF. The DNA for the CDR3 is TGTGCCAGCAGCGTGACCCTAGCGGGAGGGCCTCGAGAGACCCAGTACTTC.

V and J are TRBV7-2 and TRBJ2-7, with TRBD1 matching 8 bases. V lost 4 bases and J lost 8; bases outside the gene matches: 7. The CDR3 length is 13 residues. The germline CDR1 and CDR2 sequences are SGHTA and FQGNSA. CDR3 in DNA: TGTGCCAGCAGCTCATCAGGGGGCACCCAGCAGTACTTC. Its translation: CASSSSGGTQQYF. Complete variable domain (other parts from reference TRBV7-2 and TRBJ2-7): GAGVSQSPSNKVTEKGKDVELRCDPISGHTALYWYRQSLGQGLEFLIYFQGNSAPDKSGLPSDRFSAERTGGSVSTLTIQRTQQEDSAVYLCASSSSGGTQQYFGPGTRLTVT.

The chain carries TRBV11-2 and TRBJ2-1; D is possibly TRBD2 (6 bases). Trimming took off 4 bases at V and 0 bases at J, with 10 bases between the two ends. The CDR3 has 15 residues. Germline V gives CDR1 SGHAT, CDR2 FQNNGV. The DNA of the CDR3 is TGTGCCAGCAGCTCCAGCGGGCTCTCCTACAATGAGCAGTTCTTC. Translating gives CASSSSGLSYNEQFF.

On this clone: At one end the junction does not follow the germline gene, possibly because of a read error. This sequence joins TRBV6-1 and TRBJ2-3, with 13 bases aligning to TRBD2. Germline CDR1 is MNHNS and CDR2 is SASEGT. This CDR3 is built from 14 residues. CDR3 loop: CASSEAWRTSGRNF. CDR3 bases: TGTGCCAGCAGTGAAGCGTGGAGGACTAGCGGGAGAAATTTT.

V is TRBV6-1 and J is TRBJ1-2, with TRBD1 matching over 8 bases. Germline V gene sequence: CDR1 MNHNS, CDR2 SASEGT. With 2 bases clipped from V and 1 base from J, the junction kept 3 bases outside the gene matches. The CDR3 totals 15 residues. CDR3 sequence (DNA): TGTGCCAGCAGTGAAAGGGACAGGATTAACTATGGCTACACCTTC. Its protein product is CASSERDRINYGYTF.

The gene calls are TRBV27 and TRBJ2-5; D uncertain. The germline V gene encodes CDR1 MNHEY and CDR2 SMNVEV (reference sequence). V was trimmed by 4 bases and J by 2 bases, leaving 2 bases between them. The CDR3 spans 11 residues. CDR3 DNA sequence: TGTGCCAGCAGTTCACAAGAGACCCAGTACTTC. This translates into CASSSQETQYF.

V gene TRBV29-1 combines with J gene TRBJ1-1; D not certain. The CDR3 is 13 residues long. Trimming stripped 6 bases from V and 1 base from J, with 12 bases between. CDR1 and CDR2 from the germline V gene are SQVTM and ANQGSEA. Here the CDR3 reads CSVSIDKNTEAFF. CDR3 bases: TGCAGCGTCTCGATTGACAAGAACACTGAAGCTTTCTTT.

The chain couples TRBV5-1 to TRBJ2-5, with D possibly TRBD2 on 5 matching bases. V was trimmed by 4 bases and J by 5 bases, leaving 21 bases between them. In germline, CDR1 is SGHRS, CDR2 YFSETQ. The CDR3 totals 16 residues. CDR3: CASSLTLASGRETQYF. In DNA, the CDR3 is TGCGCCAGCAGCCTAACCCTAGCCTCAGGAAGGGAGACCCAGTACTTC.

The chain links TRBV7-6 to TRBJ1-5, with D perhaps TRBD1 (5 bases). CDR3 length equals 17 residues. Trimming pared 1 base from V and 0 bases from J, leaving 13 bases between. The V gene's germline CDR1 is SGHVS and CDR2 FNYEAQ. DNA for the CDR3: TGTGCCAGCAGCTTAGGTACAGGTTACAATAGCAATCAGCCCCAGCATTTT. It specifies CASSLGTGYNSNQPQHF.

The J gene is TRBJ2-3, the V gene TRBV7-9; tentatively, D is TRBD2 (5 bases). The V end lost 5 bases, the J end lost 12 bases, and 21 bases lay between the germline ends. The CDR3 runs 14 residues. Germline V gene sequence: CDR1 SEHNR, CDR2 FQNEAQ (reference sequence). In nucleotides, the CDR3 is TGTGCCAGCAGCCCACCAACCGGGAAACAAGATCAGTATTTT. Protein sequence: CASSPPTGKQDQYF. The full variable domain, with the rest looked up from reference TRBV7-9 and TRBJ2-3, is DTGVSQNPRHKITKRGQNVTFRCDPISEHNRLYWYRQTLGQGPEFLTYFQNEAQLEKSRLLSDRFSAERPKGSFSTLEIQRTEQGDSAMYLCASSPPTGKQDQYFGPGTRLTVL.

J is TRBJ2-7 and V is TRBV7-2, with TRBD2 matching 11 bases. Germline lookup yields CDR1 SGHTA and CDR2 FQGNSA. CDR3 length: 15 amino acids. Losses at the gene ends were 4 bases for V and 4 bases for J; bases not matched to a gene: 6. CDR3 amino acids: CASSYTSGRKYEQYF. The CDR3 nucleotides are TGTGCCAGCAGCTATACTAGCGGGAGAAAATACGAGCAGTACTTC.

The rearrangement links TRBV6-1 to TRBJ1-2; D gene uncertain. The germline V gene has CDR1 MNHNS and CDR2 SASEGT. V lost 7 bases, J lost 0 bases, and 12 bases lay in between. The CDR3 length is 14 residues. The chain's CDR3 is CASNRDNSNYGYTF. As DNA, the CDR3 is TGTGCCAGCAACCGTGACAACTCTAACTATGGCTACACCTTC.

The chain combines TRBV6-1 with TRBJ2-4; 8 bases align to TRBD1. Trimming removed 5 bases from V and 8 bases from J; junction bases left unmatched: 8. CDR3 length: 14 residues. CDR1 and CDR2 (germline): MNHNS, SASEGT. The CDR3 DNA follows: TGTGCCAGCAGTCCCCCAGACAGGGGTGACATTCAGTACTTC. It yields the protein CASSPPDRGDIQYF.

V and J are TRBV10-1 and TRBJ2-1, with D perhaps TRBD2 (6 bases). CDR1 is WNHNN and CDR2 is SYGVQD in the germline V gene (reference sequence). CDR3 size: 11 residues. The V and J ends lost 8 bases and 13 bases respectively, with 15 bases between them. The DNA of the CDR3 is TGCGCCAGCGGGGATAGGCGGGAACAGTTCTTC. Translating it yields CASGDRREQFF.

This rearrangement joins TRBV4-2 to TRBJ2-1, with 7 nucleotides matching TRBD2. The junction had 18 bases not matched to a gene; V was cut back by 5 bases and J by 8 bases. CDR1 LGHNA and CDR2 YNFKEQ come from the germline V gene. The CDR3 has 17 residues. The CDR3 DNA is TGTGCCAGCAGCTATGGACTAGGGATATCCAGAGGCGATGAGCAGTTCTTC. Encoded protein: CASSYGLGISRGDEQFF.

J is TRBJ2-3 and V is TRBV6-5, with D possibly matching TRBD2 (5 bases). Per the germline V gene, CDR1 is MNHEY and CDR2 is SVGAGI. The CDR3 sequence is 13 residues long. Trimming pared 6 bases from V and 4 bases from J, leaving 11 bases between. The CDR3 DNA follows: TGTGCCAGCAGGGCCCCGCGGGCAGATACGCAGTATTTT. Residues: CASRAPRADTQYF.

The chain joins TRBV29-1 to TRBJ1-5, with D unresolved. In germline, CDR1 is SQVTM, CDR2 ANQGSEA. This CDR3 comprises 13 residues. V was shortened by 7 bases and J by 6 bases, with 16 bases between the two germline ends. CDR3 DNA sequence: TGCAGCGCCTCCGGAGCGACGGGTCAGCCCCAGCATTTT. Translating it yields CSASGATGQPQHF. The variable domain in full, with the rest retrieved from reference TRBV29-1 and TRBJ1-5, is SAVISQKPSRDICQRGTSLTIQCQVDSQVTMMFWYRQQPGQSLTLIATANQGSEATYESGFVIDKFPISRPNLTFSTLTVSNMSPEDSSIYLCSASGATGQPQHFGDGTRLSIL.

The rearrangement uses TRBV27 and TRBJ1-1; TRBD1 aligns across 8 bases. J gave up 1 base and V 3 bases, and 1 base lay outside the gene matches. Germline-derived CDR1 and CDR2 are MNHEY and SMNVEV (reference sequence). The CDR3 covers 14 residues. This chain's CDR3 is CASSFQGANTEAFF. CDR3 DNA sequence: TGTGCCAGCAGTTTTCAGGGGGCGAACACTGAAGCTTTCTTT.

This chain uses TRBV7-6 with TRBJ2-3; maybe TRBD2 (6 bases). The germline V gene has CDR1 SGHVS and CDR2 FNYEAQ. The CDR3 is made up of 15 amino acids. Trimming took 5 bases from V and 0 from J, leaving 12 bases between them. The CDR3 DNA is TGTGCCAGCAGCGCTGTGGGGGGTAGCACAGATACGCAGTATTTT. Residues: CASSAVGGSTDTQYF.

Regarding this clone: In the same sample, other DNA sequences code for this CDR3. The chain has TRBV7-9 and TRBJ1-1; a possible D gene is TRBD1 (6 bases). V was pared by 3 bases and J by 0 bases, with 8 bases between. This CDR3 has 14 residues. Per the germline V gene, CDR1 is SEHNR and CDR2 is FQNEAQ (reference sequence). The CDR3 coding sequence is TGTGCCAGCAGCTTCAGGGGCCTGAACACTGAAGCTTTCTTT. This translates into CASSFRGLNTEAFF.